This TCR beta chain was captured by sequencing in a study of long-term antiretroviral therapy in people with HIV. This clone occurred once. Other nucleotide sequences from this sample produce the same CDR3. Version v3.0 of the immunoSEQ assay ran at survey level. TCRdb's table, derived via immunoSEQ multiplex PCR, lists solely in-frame clones and lacks some. The table has under 20,000 clones, about 80% seen once. J gave up 3 bases and V 1 base, and 2 bases lay outside the gene matches. CDR3 size: 15 residues. Looked up from germline, CDR1 is SGHDT and CDR2 is YYEEEE. This TCR was sampled from a woman aged 40 to 49 with HIV. The V gene is TRBV5-6, the J gene TRBJ2-5, with 11 bases matching TRBD2. The source material was unsorted PBMCs, sampled 0.2 years after starting antiretroviral therapy. This chain's CDR3 is CASSLLAGGEETQYF. In DNA form, the CDR3 reads TGTGCCAGCAGCTTGCTAGCGGGGGGAGAAGAGACCCAGTACTTC.